This record concerns one T cell receptor beta chain sequence. Alpha and beta chains were covered, as first-strand cDNA relied on TRAV- and TRBV-specific primers. TCRs were amplified for about 18 PCR cycles with a constant-region primer and V-primer adapter. A single record per CDR3 protein comes from TCRdb applying MiXCR to the reads. The table shows about 16,000 distinct CDR3 sequences, with approximately 79% occurring only once. Germline V gene lookup returns CDR1 SGHRS and CDR2 YFSETQ. The ends were cut back, 1 base at V and 4 bases at J, with 9 bases in the middle. The CDR3 has 13 amino acids. Nivolumab, ipilimumab, aspirin, low-dose cyclophosphamide and low-dose radiotherapy were all administered to the donors. Eligibility required advanced solid tumors lacking tumor-infiltrating lymphocytes. The data were obtained in a study of low-dose radiotherapy and immunotherapy resistance in tumors. About the research overall: The 200 mg/m2 dose of intravenous cyclophosphamide was given every two weeks, one day before radiation and immunotherapy. Daily, from cycle 1 day 1 and for four cycles, patients took oral aspirin 300 mg.

This clonotype originated in a human donor with advanced metastatic prostate, ovarian, gallbladder or colorectal cancer (not recorded which). This table probably holds off-target reads from a library built for another chain. This chain connects TRBV5-1 to TRBJ2-7; D call uncertain. CDR3 protein: CASSLRPQYEQYF. CDR3 sequence (DNA): TGCGCCAGCAGCTTGCGGCCCCAATACGAGCAGTACTTC.